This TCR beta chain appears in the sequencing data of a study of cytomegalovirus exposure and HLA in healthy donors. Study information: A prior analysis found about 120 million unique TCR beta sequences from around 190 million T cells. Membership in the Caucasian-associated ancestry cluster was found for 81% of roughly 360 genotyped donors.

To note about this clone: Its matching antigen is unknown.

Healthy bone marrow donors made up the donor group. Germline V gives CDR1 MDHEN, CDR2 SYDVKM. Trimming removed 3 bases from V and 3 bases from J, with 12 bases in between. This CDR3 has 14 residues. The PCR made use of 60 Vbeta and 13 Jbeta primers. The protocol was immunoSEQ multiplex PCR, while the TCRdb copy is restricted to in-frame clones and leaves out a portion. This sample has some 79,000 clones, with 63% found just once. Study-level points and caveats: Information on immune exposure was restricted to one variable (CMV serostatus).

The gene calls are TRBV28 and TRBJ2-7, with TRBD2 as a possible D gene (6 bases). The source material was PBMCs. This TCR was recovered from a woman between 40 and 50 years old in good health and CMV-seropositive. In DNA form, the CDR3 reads TGTGCCAGCAGTTTGCGGGGTTTTGTCTACGAGCAGTACTTC. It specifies CASSLRGFVYEQYF.